Each of the 28 T cell receptor beta chains below was sequenced from the same sample in a study of beta chain features in type 1 diabetes. Findings of the study overall: TCRB CDR3s from Type 1 diabetes patients were moderately but significantly shorter in all four CD4+ subsets.

The antigens of these receptors remain unknown. Expressed TCRB transcripts were sequenced after all isolated RNA was converted to cDNA. Clones were sequenced by immunoSEQ multiplex PCR, and TCRdb holds only the in-frame ones, with some missing. The table records about 240,000 clones, 11% to 15% of them present only once. Sample: naive CD4+ T cells from blood. The receptors were gathered from a man aged 25-45 years with type 1 diabetes.

The V call is TRBV5-8, the J call TRBJ1-2; D is undetermined. Trimming cost V 1 base and J 7 bases, with 8 bases left between them. Germline V lookup: CDR1 SGHTS, CDR2 YDEGEE. CDR3 length: 12 amino acids. As DNA, the CDR3 is TGTGCCAGCAGCTTGACTTGGGCTGGCTACACCTTC. Amino acids: CASSLTWAGYTF.

CDR3: CASRFRDRGLGTEAFF. The CDR3 region has the DNA TGTGCCAGCAGGTTCCGGGACAGGGGGCTAGGAACTGAAGCTTTCTTT. The genes are TRBV2 and TRBJ1-1; 12 positions match TRBD1. The V gene's germline CDR1 is SNHLY and CDR2 FYNNEI. The J segment lost 5 bases and the V segment lost 6 bases, leaving 10 bases of the junction unmatched. There are 16 residues in the CDR3.

This rearrangement joins TRBV5-6 to TRBJ2-5; D unresolved. Germline V lookup: CDR1 SGHDT, CDR2 YYEEEE. The length of the CDR3 is 12 residues. Between the trimmed V and J ends, which lost 1 base and 4 bases, there was a span of 5 bases. Written as DNA, the CDR3 is TGTGCCAGCAGCTTGCCGGGAGAGACCCAGTACTTC. Amino acids: CASSLPGETQYF.

This clone appeared a single time. The genes are TRBV9 and TRBJ2-5, with 7 bases lining up with TRBD2. CDR1 is SGDLS, CDR2 YYNGEE, per germline. The CDR3 consists of 16 residues. With V trimmed by 0 bases and J by 2 bases, 7 bases remained unmatched. In DNA, the CDR3 is TGTGCCAGCAGCGTAGATGGGGGGGGTGTTCAAGAGACCCAGTACTTC. It is translated as CASSVDGGGVQETQYF. The whole variable domain, filled in from reference TRBV9 and TRBJ2-5, reads DSGVTQTPKHLITATGQRVTLRCSPRSGDLSVYWYQQSLDQGLQFLIQYYNGEERAKGNILERFSAQQFPDLHSELNLSSLELGDSALYFCASSVDGGGVQETQYFGPGTRLLVL.

This clone was detected a few times. The CDR3 region is CASSQPTGTGGGNTIYF. In nucleotides, the CDR3 is TGCGCCAGCAGCCAACCTACCGGGACAGGGGGCGGAAACACCATATATTTT. The chain joins TRBV4-1 to TRBJ1-3; 12 nucleotides match TRBD1. In germline, CDR1 is MGHRA, CDR2 YSYEKL. This CDR3 comprises 17 residues. V lost 2 bases and J lost 4; bases outside the gene matches: 6.

This chain connects TRBV30 to TRBJ1-1; maybe TRBD1 (6 bases). V lost 8 bases, J lost 1 base, and 17 bases lay in between. In germline, CDR1 is GTSNPN, CDR2 SVGIG (reference sequence). The CDR3 sequence is 14 residues long. The CDR3 spells CARRGTGPNTEAFF. In DNA, the CDR3 is TGTGCCCGCCGGGGCACAGGGCCGAACACTGAAGCTTTCTTT.

This clone was counted between two and nine times. The DNA for the CDR3 is TGTGCCAGCAGCTCGTTGCCTAGCGGGAGTTACGAGCAGTACTTC. Translated: CASSSLPSGSYEQYF. The rearrangement links TRBV7-2 to TRBJ2-7; 10 positions match TRBD2. Germline CDR1 and CDR2: SGHTA and FQGNSA. Germline trimming cut 4 bases from V and 4 bases from J; bases unmatched to any gene: 7. The CDR3 loop spans 15 amino acids.

The V and J genes are TRBV5-1 and TRBJ2-1; TRBD1 matches 9 bases. Unmatched junction bases numbered 5, after V lost 3 bases and J lost 7 bases. The CDR3 covers 14 residues. Germline CDR1 reads SGHRS; CDR2 reads YFSETQ. CDR3 DNA: TGCGCCAGCAGCTCCGGGACAGGGTGGAATGAGCAGTTCTTC. Protein sequence: CASSSGTGWNEQFF.

This clone was seen only a few times. V gene TRBV6-5 combines with J gene TRBJ2-4; 11 bases line up with TRBD2. Germline V gene data show CDR1 as MNHEY and CDR2 as SVGAGI. V lost 6 bases to trimming and J lost 6 bases; unmatched junction nucleotides: 7. The CDR3 loop spans 15 amino acids. CDR3 loop: CASRPLAGGTNIQYF. CDR3 bases: TGTGCCAGCAGACCCTTAGCGGGAGGGACAAACATTCAGTACTTC.

This sequence joins TRBV19 and TRBJ1-2; 9 positions agree with TRBD1. Germline V gene sequence: CDR1 LNHDA, CDR2 SQIVND (reference sequence). The CDR3 length is 13 residues. The junction had 6 bases not matched to a gene; V was cut back by 4 bases and J by 9 bases. As DNA, the CDR3 is TGTGCCAGTAGTACCGGGACAGGGTTAAGCTACACCTTC. Translation gives CASSTGTGLSYTF.

V and J are TRBV5-1 and TRBJ1-2; tentatively, D is TRBD1 (6 bases). V dropped 0 bases and J dropped 4 bases, with 10 bases sitting between them. The CDR3 has 14 amino acids. Per the germline V gene, CDR1 is SGHRS and CDR2 is YFSETQ. This CDR3 reads CASSLAGGAYGYTF. Written as DNA, the CDR3 is TGCGCCAGCAGCTTGGCTGGGGGGGCCTATGGCTACACCTTC.

The chain links TRBV18 to TRBJ2-5; D is ambiguous. CDR3 length equals 13 residues. The V end was cut by 3 bases, the J end by 2 bases, with 7 bases between. Germline V lookup: CDR1 KGHSH, CDR2 LQKENI. The CDR3 region has the DNA TGTGCCAGCTCACCCATCGGTCAAGAGACCCAGTACTTC. Encoded protein: CASSPIGQETQYF. Drawing the rest from reference TRBV18 and TRBJ2-5, the complete variable domain is NAGVMQNPRHLVRRRGQEARLRCSPMKGHSHVYWYRQLPEEGLKFMVYLQKENIIDESGMPKERFSAEFPKEGPSILRIQQVVRGDSAAYFCASSPIGQETQYFGPGTRLLVL.

This clone has just a few counts. The rearrangement links TRBV7-9 to TRBJ2-5, with 9 bases matching TRBD1. The CDR3 runs 15 residues. The germline V gene has CDR1 SEHNR and CDR2 FQNEAQ (reference sequence). Trimming cost V 3 bases and J 5 bases; bases outside gene matches: 7. The CDR3 DNA sequence: TGTGCCAGCAGCTTTGATACAGGGGGCTGGGAGACCCAGTACTTC. Protein: CASSFDTGGWETQYF.

V and J are TRBV30 and TRBJ1-4; 10 nucleotides match TRBD1. V lost 3 bases to trimming and J lost 3 bases; unmatched junction nucleotides: 4. This CDR3 has 15 residues. Germline CDR1 is GTSNPN and CDR2 is SVGIG (reference sequence). In DNA, the CDR3 is TGTGCCTGGAGCCCCGGACAGGGGGCTAATGAAAAACTGTTTTTT. Translated, it gives CAWSPGQGANEKLFF.

On this clone: Germline is not matched at one junction end, which may reflect a read error. The J gene is TRBJ1-1, the V gene TRBV7-7; perhaps TRBD1 as D (5 bases). Germline V CDR1 and CDR2: SSHAT, FNYEAQ (reference sequence). CDR3 length: 13 residues. DNA for the CDR3: TGTGCTAGCAGCCAGGACACCAACACTGAAGCTTTCTTT. It is translated as CASSQDTNTEAFF.

The chain recombines TRBV25-1 with TRBJ2-6; 9 nucleotides agree with TRBD1. The length of the CDR3 is 17 residues. J lost 4 bases, V lost 2 bases, and 6 bases had no gene match. The V gene's germline CDR1 is MGHDK and CDR2 SYGVNS. CDR3 sequence: CASSETGGSAGANVLTF. Written as DNA, the CDR3 is TGTGCCAGCAGTGAAACAGGGGGCTCGGCCGGGGCCAACGTCCTGACTTTC.

The chain has TRBV6-1 and TRBJ1-5; tentatively, D is TRBD1 (5 bases). The CDR3 has 13 residues. CDR1 is MNHNS and CDR2 is SASEGT in the germline V gene. Between the trimmed V and J ends, which lost 7 bases and 0 bases, there was a span of 7 bases. CDR3 nucleotide sequence: TGTGCCAGCAAAGGGGATAGCAATCAGCCCCAGCATTTT. This encodes CASKGDSNQPQHF.

With respect to this clone: Other DNA sequences from this sample encode an identical CDR3 as well. The J gene is TRBJ2-1, the V gene TRBV5-1; D is ambiguous. The germline V and J ends were trimmed by 0 bases and 0 bases, with 7 bases remaining between them. There are 15 residues in the CDR3. CDR1 and CDR2 from the germline V gene are SGHRS and YFSETQ. The CDR3 nucleotides read TGCGCCAGCAGCTTGGGAGGTACCTCCTACAATGAGCAGTTCTTC. This codes for CASSLGGTSYNEQFF.

This clone was seen a few times. The CDR3, as DNA: TGTGCCAGCAGCTTACCGACAGCCACAAACACCATATATTTT. This sequence encodes CASSLPTATNTIYF. The rearrangement links TRBV7-2 to TRBJ1-3; D is perhaps TRBD1 (5 bases). Trimming took 2 bases from V and 6 from J, leaving 11 bases between them. CDR3 length: 14 residues. Germline-derived CDR1 and CDR2 are SGHTA and FQGNSA. The full variable domain, completed using reference TRBV7-2 and TRBJ1-3, is GAGVSQSPSNKVTEKGKDVELRCDPISGHTALYWYRQSLGQGLEFLIYFQGNSAPDKSGLPSDRFSAERTGGSVSTLTIQRTQQEDSAVYLCASSLPTATNTIYFGEGSWLTVV.

This rearrangement joins TRBV5-1 to TRBJ1-1, with 9 bases aligning to TRBD1. The V gene end was trimmed by 1 base and the J gene end by 0 bases; junction bases not matched to a gene: 4. The CDR3 loop spans 16 amino acids. Germline V gives CDR1 SGHRS, CDR2 YFSETQ. Here the CDR3 DNA reads TGCGCCAGCAGCTTGAGGACAGGGGAAGTGAACACTGAAGCTTTCTTT. As protein: CASSLRTGEVNTEAFF.

In its sample, this clone was seen a few times. This chain joins TRBV27 and TRBJ1-1; D is unresolved. Per germline, CDR1 MNHEY and CDR2 SMNVEV (reference sequence). CDR3 length: 12 residues. Deletions cut 8 bases from V and 5 bases from J, with 12 bases between. This CDR3 is CASGEGWTEAFF. The CDR3 DNA reads TGTGCCAGCGGAGAGGGTTGGACTGAAGCTTTCTTT.

This chain joins TRBV5-1 and TRBJ2-7, with TRBD1 matching 11 bases. After removal of 0 bases from V and 4 bases from J, the junction contained 3 bases not matched to a gene. Per the germline V gene, CDR1 is SGHRS and CDR2 is YFSETQ. The CDR3 is 15 residues long. The CDR3 is CASSLVGTGGYEQYF. The DNA for the CDR3 is TGCGCCAGCAGCTTGGTGGGGACAGGGGGGTACGAGCAGTACTTC.

The rearrangement uses TRBV5-4 and TRBJ2-2, with D maybe TRBD2 (7 bases). V was shortened by 6 bases and J by 3 bases, with 24 bases between the two germline ends. Germline values: CDR1 SGHNT, CDR2 YYREEE (reference sequence). There are 18 residues in the CDR3. In DNA form, the CDR3 reads TGTGCCAGCAAAACCACGCCGGGCGGGGGCCCTGACACCGGGGAGCTGTTTTTT. The encoded protein is CASKTTPGGGPDTGELFF.

The rearrangement uses TRBV9 and TRBJ1-1; D remains ambiguous. The V gene's germline CDR1 is SGDLS and CDR2 YYNGEE. The V and J ends lost 3 bases and 1 base respectively, with 19 bases between them. The CDR3 consists of 17 residues. CDR3: CASSGLRGWSANTEAFF. For the CDR3, the DNA is TGTGCCAGCAGCGGATTACGTGGCTGGTCTGCGAACACTGAAGCTTTCTTT.

This chain connects TRBV9 to TRBJ1-6, with 10 bases lining up with TRBD1. The CDR3 is made up of 14 amino acids. Germline V gene data show CDR1 as SGDLS and CDR2 as YYNGEE. Unmatched junction bases numbered 5, after V lost 5 bases and J lost 9 bases. The CDR3 is CASSSTGGGSPLHF. In DNA, the CDR3 is TGTGCCAGCAGTTCGACAGGGGGCGGTTCACCCCTCCACTTT. The full variable domain, completed using reference TRBV9 and TRBJ1-6, is DSGVTQTPKHLITATGQRVTLRCSPRSGDLSVYWYQQSLDQGLQFLIQYYNGEERAKGNILERFSAQQFPDLHSELNLSSLELGDSALYFCASSSTGGGSPLHFGNGTRLTVT.

The rearrangement joins TRBV2 to TRBJ2-1; 7 nucleotides agree with TRBD1. CDR1 SNHLY and CDR2 FYNNEI come from the germline V gene. This CDR3 is 14 amino acids long. J lost 3 bases, V lost 4 bases, and 3 bases had no gene match. CDR3 sequence (DNA): TGTGCCAGCAGTGGGGGACAGAGCTACAATGAGCAGTTCTTC. Translated, it gives CASSGGQSYNEQFF.

This chain uses TRBV29-1 with TRBJ2-5; D gene uncertain. The DNA end is a closer match to TRBJ2-7, so the J assignment may be wrong. The CDR3 consists of 12 residues. The germline V gene has CDR1 SQVTM and CDR2 ANQGSEA. The CDR3 protein is CSAETDSYEQYF. CDR3 coding DNA: TGCAGCGCCGAAACCGATTCCTACGAGCAGTACTTC.

The J gene is TRBJ2-3, the V gene TRBV7-8; D not certain. This CDR3 has 13 residues. Per the germline V gene, CDR1 is SGHVS and CDR2 is FQNEAQ. The V end was cut by 4 bases, the J end by 2 bases, with 7 bases between. The CDR3 loop reads CASSWANTDTQYF. For the CDR3, the DNA is TGTGCCAGCAGCTGGGCCAACACAGATACGCAGTATTTT.